One T cell receptor beta chain is described in this entry. Its antigen remains unknown. One end of the junction is discordant with germline, which a read error may explain. CDR3 length: 15 amino acids. Germline loops: CDR1 SGHRS, CDR2 YFSETQ. This sample stems from a study of early T cells in non-severe SARS-CoV-2 infection. Study-wide background: Sequencing input comprised bulk RNA from unsorted whole blood; chain pairing was not available. The study, taken as a whole, reports: Missing private and CD4 specificities, VDJdb matching favored anti-spike CD8 responses.

Separate cDNA molecules each had unique molecular identifiers attached to them. Via MiXCR, TCRdb re-called the 5' RACE reads, giving one row per CDR3 protein. The data hold tens of thousands of distinct CDR3 sequences, with more than 13% observed a single time. Sequenced: whole blood. The origin of this receptor is an adult who was a healthcare worker with PCR-confirmed SARS-CoV-2 infection or an uninfected control (not recorded which). V usage is TRBV5-1 and J usage is TRBJ2-7, with D possibly TRBD2 on 5 matching bases. CDR3: CATSWSPADSYEQYF. As DNA, the CDR3 is TGCGCCACCAGCTGGTCACCAGCGGACTCCTACGAGCAGTACTTC.